What follows are 13 T cell receptor beta chains derived from one specimen sequenced in a study of Tregs in tolerant kidney transplant recipients. Clones were read by immunoSEQ multiplex PCR, and TCRdb kept only the in-frame ones, dropping some. The profile covers about 60,000 clones, with 80% to 95% appearing a single time and approximately 11% taken by the ten largest. This specimen consisted of CD8+ T cells from blood, obtained before the transplant. These receptors came from a human donor who received a combined kidney and bone marrow transplant.

V is TRBV27 and J is TRBJ1-1; D gene ambiguous. The CDR3 length is 13 residues. Trimming stripped 4 bases from V and 6 bases from J, with 12 bases between. In germline, CDR1 is MNHEY, CDR2 SMNVEV (reference sequence). The CDR3, as DNA: TGTGCCAGCAGTTCTGGACTAGAGGCTGAAGCTTTCTTT. This encodes CASSSGLEAEAFF.

The chain couples TRBV5-4 to TRBJ1-1; no definite D call. Trimming took 0 bases from V and 1 from J, leaving 13 bases between them. The CDR3 has 16 amino acids. The germline V gene has CDR1 SGHNT and CDR2 YYREEE (reference sequence). Written as DNA, the CDR3 is TGTGCCAGCAGCTTGGTTGTGGTAACAGAGAACACTGAAGCTTTCTTT. Its protein product is CASSLVVVTENTEAFF.

To note about this clone: Other nucleotide sequences from this sample produce the same CDR3. This rearrangement joins TRBV28 to TRBJ1-5; 7 bases line up with TRBD1. This CDR3 has 14 residues. Germline CDR1 reads MDHEN; CDR2 reads SYDVKM. Germline trimming cut 6 bases from V and 2 bases from J; bases unmatched to any gene: 4. The CDR3 here is CASRYTGGNQPQHF. DNA of the CDR3: TGTGCCAGCAGATATACAGGGGGCAATCAGCCCCAGCATTTT.

The chain links TRBV7-9 to TRBJ2-7; D is possibly TRBD1 (5 bases). CDR1 is SEHNR, CDR2 FQNEAQ, per germline (reference sequence). With 5 bases removed from V and 4 bases from J, the gap between germline ends came to 15 bases. This CDR3 is built from 14 residues. CDR3: CASSPPLTVYEQYF. The CDR3 DNA reads as TGTGCCAGCAGCCCCCCTTTGACAGTATACGAGCAGTACTTC.

The V and J genes are TRBV6-6 and TRBJ2-7, with a weak D call TRBD2 (6 bases). V was cut by 0 bases and J by 4 bases, with 10 bases left in between. This CDR3 contains 14 residues. CDR1 is MNHNY, CDR2 SVGAGI, per germline (reference sequence). CDR3 DNA sequence: TGTGCCAGCAGTTACTCGGAGGGTTGGTACGAGCAGTACTTC. It translates to CASSYSEGWYEQYF.

This rearrangement joins TRBV2 to TRBJ2-1; tentative D call: TRBD2 (6 bases). The germline V and J ends were trimmed by 6 bases and 10 bases, with 28 bases remaining between them. Germline values: CDR1 SNHLY, CDR2 FYNNEI. The CDR3 totals 17 residues. The CDR3 reads CASSGGAGENIRFEQFF. The CDR3 nucleotides read TGTGCCAGCAGCGGGGGAGCAGGAGAAAATATACGTTTCGAGCAGTTCTTC.

V and J are TRBV5-4 and TRBJ2-5, with 7 positions matching TRBD2. The J call is doubtful: the DNA matches TRBJ2-7 better. This CDR3 has 14 amino acids. Germline values: CDR1 SGHNT, CDR2 YYREEE (reference sequence). The chain's CDR3 is CASSLSLAVGEQYF. CDR3 DNA: TGTGCCAGCAGCTTGTCCCTAGCGGTGGGCGAGCAGTACTTC.

This chain uses TRBV6-1 with TRBJ2-7; weak D call: TRBD1 (5 bases). Germline V gene lookup returns CDR1 MNHNS and CDR2 SASEGT. V lost 3 bases to trimming and J lost 1 base, with 10 bases between them. The CDR3 has 14 amino acids. CDR3 bases: TGTGCCAGCAGTGAGTGGACAACATCCTACGAGCAGTACTTC. This sequence encodes CASSEWTTSYEQYF.

This chain uses TRBV5-1 with TRBJ2-2, with D maybe TRBD2 (6 bases). V lost 4 bases, J lost 5 bases, and 18 bases lay in between. The V gene's germline CDR1 is SGHRS and CDR2 YFSETQ. The CDR3 has 16 residues. CDR3 DNA: TGCGCCAGCAGCGACATCCCGGGAGCGCGAACCGGGGAGCTGTTTTTT. Amino acids: CASSDIPGARTGELFF. The full variable domain, completed using reference TRBV5-1 and TRBJ2-2, is KAGVTQTPRYLIKTRGQQVTLSCSPISGHRSVSWYQQTPGQGLQFLFEYFSETQRNKGNFPGRFSGRQFSNSRSEMNVSTLELGDSALYLCASSDIPGARTGELFFGEGSRLTVL.

The V gene is TRBV18, the J gene TRBJ2-7; 9 nucleotides align to TRBD1. The CDR3 totals 16 residues. Germline CDR1 reads KGHSH; CDR2 reads LQKENI. V lost 2 bases and J lost 3; bases outside the gene matches: 8. CDR3 nucleotides: TGTGCCAGCTCACCAAGTCCCGGGACAGGGAACTACGAGCAGTACTTC. This gives the protein CASSPSPGTGNYEQYF. The full variable domain, its missing parts supplied by reference TRBV18 and TRBJ2-7, is NAGVMQNPRHLVRRRGQEARLRCSPMKGHSHVYWYRQLPEEGLKFMVYLQKENIIDESGMPKERFSAEFPKEGPSILRIQQVVRGDSAAYFCASSPSPGTGNYEQYFGPGTRLTVT.

This clone appeared once. The rearrangement uses TRBV6-6 and TRBJ1-2; D is unclear. The germline V gene encodes CDR1 MNHNY and CDR2 SVGAGI (reference sequence). There are 12 residues in the CDR3. V was cut by 2 bases and J by 6 bases, with 7 bases left in between. CDR3 protein: CASSYEVDGYTF. CDR3 nucleotide sequence: TGTGCCAGCAGTTACGAGGTGGATGGCTACACCTTC.

The rearrangement links TRBV4-1 to TRBJ2-3; 8 nucleotides match TRBD2. CDR3 length equals 14 residues. Trimming removed 7 bases from V and 4 bases from J; junction bases left unmatched: 7. Germline V gives CDR1 MGHRA, CDR2 YSYEKL. In DNA form, the CDR3 reads TGCGCCAGCACCCCGGGGGGGGGCCCAGATACGCAGTATTTT. The encoded protein is CASTPGGGPDTQYF.

The chain is built from TRBV4-3 and TRBJ2-7; D is possibly TRBD1 (5 bases). The germline CDR1 and CDR2 sequences are LGHNA and YSLEER. Trimming shortened V by 6 bases and J by 3 bases, and 18 bases separated the two germline ends. The CDR3 is 15 amino acids. The CDR3 coding sequence is TGCGCCAGCAGTCCAGGGTTTTCTTTTATCTACGAGCAGTACTTC. Residues: CASSPGFSFIYEQYF.